A selection of T cell receptor beta chains follows, all from one sample in a study of blood T cell repertoires in COVID-19. Generated by immunoSEQ multiplex PCR, the TCRdb table keeps only in-frame clones and is missing some. Among approximately 310,000 clones listed, about nine tenths were seen once. The sample was PBMCs or T cells enriched from blood (not recorded which). These receptors were obtained from a man aged 60 to 69 who had recovered from COVID-19. Each CDR3 is given with its conserved first and last residue. A D gene is named only where the DNA matches it firmly.

TRBV5-5,17,TRBJ1-1,-,CASSRTGPQTMNTEAFF,TGTGCCAGCAGCCGTACAGGGCCCCAAACCATGAACACTGAAGCTTTCTTT
TRBV30,16,TRBJ1-2,-,CAWSAWQGLANYGYTF,TGTGCCTGGAGCGCATGGCAGGGCCTAGCTAACTATGGCTACACCTTC
TRBV28,11,TRBJ2-7,-,CASSFQVEQYF,TGTGCCAGCAGTTTCCAGGTAGAGCAGTACTTC
TRBV6-1,11,TRBJ2-1,-,CASSEWAGQFF,TGTGCCAGCAGTGAATGGGCGGGTCAGTTCTTC
TRBV5-1,15,TRBJ2-1,-,CASTPAQGRYNEQFF,TGCGCCAGCACCCCGGCCCAGGGCCGCTACAATGAGCAGTTCTTC
TRBV5-1,17,TRBJ2-6,TRBD1,CASSSPDRGLGANVLTF,TGCGCCAGCAGCTCGCCGGACAGGGGTTTAGGGGCCAACGTCCTGACTTTC
TRBV5-8,15,TRBJ1-2,TRBD1,CASSEDRAGGYGYTF,TGTGCCAGCAGCGAAGACAGGGCAGGCGGCTATGGCTACACCTTC
TRBV19,15,TRBJ1-5,TRBD1,CASSIAGTGKQPQHF,TGTGCCAGTAGTATAGCAGGGACAGGGAAACAGCCCCAGCATTTT
TRBV28,14,TRBJ1-4,TRBD1,CASLSGTGYEKLFF,TGTGCCAGCCTCTCCGGGACAGGGTATGAAAAACTGTTTTTT
TRBV6-5,15,TRBJ2-3,-,CASRQIFTSTDTQYF,TGTGCCAGCAGACAAATTTTTACGAGCACAGATACGCAGTATTTT
TRBV7-3,16,TRBJ2-2,-,CASSKVRGANTGELFF,TGTGCCAGCAGCAAAGTACGCGGGGCTAACACCGGGGAGCTGTTTTTT
TRBV27,14,TRBJ2-5,TRBD1,CASSPLGQGKTQYF,TGTGCCAGCAGTCCTCTTGGACAGGGGAAGACCCAGTACTTC